The 5 T cell receptor beta chains listed next were all sequenced from one sample in a study of blood T cells in healthy people across ages. A second about 7 to 12 cycle PCR used barcoded and J-beta primers. Each CDR3 protein is one row after TCRdb ran MiXCR on the 5' RACE reads. The data contain around 780,000 distinct CDR3 sequences, about 61% of them singletons. Specimen: blood. The source of these receptors is a man aged 35-49 years in good health.

This clonotype was seen only a few times. V is TRBV20-1 and J is TRBJ2-5; possibly TRBD2 for D (5 bases). Germline V gives CDR1 DFQATT, CDR2 SNEGSKA (reference sequence). Trimming pared 7 bases from V and 0 bases from J, leaving 12 bases between. The CDR3 sequence is 13 residues long. The CDR3 spells CSGAGENQETQYF. DNA for the CDR3: TGCAGTGGGGCCGGGGAGAACCAAGAGACCCAGTACTTC.

CDR3: CASGPRQGFYEQYF. DNA for the CDR3: TGTGCCAGTGGACCTCGACAAGGCTTCTACGAGCAGTACTTC. The V gene is TRBV6-5, the J gene TRBJ2-7; no firm D call. Trimming removed 9 bases from V and 3 bases from J, with 18 bases in between. Germline V gene data show CDR1 as MNHEY and CDR2 as SVGAGI. This CDR3 comprises 14 residues.

The V gene is TRBV28, the J gene TRBJ1-3, with unresolved D. The CDR3 extends over 17 amino acids. V shed 3 bases and J shed 0 bases, with 15 bases lying between them. The germline V gene encodes CDR1 MDHEN and CDR2 SYDVKM. The CDR3 reads CASSFSIGPSSGNTIYF. CDR3 sequence (DNA): TGTGCCAGCAGTTTCAGTATAGGACCGAGCTCTGGAAACACCATATATTTT.

V is TRBV6-2 or TRBV6-3 and J is TRBJ1-5, with 12 bases identical to TRBD1. The CDR3 covers 17 residues. With 2 bases clipped from V and 4 bases from J, the junction kept 6 bases outside the gene matches. In germline, CDR1 is MNHEY, CDR2 SVGEGT. CDR3 nucleotide sequence: TGTGCCAGCAGTTACGGGACAGGGGGCGCGGGAAATCAGCCCCAGCATTTT. This codes for CASSYGTGGAGNQPQHF.

This chain connects TRBV10-3 to TRBJ1-2; no definite D call. Trimming took off 2 bases at V and 5 bases at J, with 9 bases between the two ends. CDR3 length: 13 residues. Germline V lookup: CDR1 ENHRY, CDR2 SYGVKD. The CDR3, as DNA: TGTGCCATCAGTGAGAATCAGGATTATGGCTACACCTTC. Amino acids: CAISENQDYGYTF.